The 10 T cell receptor beta chains below come from one sample, sequenced in a study of radiation and T cells in renal cell carcinoma. Stated time point: blood 2 weeks post-SBRT. Treatment in this sample: 15 Gy SBRT to primary tumor, nephrectomy 4 weeks later. TCRdb keeps only in-frame clones here, not all; method: immunoSEQ multiplex PCR. The repertoire holds about 130,000 clones, with over 75% as singletons. The sequencing here drew on blood, taken from a patient whose treatment included radiotherapy and nephrectomy. The receptors derive from a man in his fifties with renal cell carcinoma.

This sequence joins TRBV7-2 and TRBJ1-2; D perhaps matches TRBD1 (6 bases). Germline V lookup: CDR1 SGHTA, CDR2 FQGNSA. V was pared by 5 bases and J by 7 bases, with 23 bases between. CDR3 length: 16 residues. The CDR3 spells CASSADGLRGRSGYTF. Written as DNA, the CDR3 is TGTGCCAGCAGCGCAGATGGGCTCCGGGGGCGAAGTGGCTACACCTTC. The entire variable domain, with the rest obtained from reference TRBV7-2 and TRBJ1-2, is as follows: GAGVSQSPSNKVTEKGKDVELRCDPISGHTALYWYRQSLGQGLEFLIYFQGNSAPDKSGLPSDRFSAERTGGSVSTLTIQRTQQEDSAVYLCASSADGLRGRSGYTFGSGTRLTVV.

The gene calls are TRBV7-2 and TRBJ2-2; D remains ambiguous. In germline, CDR1 is SGHTA, CDR2 FQGNSA. Between the trimmed V and J ends, which lost 3 bases and 4 bases, there was a span of 12 bases. The CDR3 sequence is 15 residues long. This CDR3 is CASSFTQQITGELFF. Here the CDR3 DNA reads TGTGCCAGCAGCTTTACCCAACAGATCACCGGGGAGCTGTTTTTT. The full variable domain, its missing parts supplied by reference TRBV7-2 and TRBJ2-2, is GAGVSQSPSNKVTEKGKDVELRCDPISGHTALYWYRQSLGQGLEFLIYFQGNSAPDKSGLPSDRFSAERTGGSVSTLTIQRTQQEDSAVYLCASSFTQQITGELFFGEGSRLTVL.

V usage is TRBV18 and J usage is TRBJ2-3, with 7 bases identical to TRBD2. This CDR3 contains 15 residues. CDR1 is KGHSH, CDR2 LQKENI, per germline. Unmatched junction bases numbered 4, after V lost 2 bases and J lost 2 bases. CDR3 bases: TGTGCCAGCTCACCAATGCTAGCGGACACAGATACGCAGTATTTT. Translation gives CASSPMLADTDTQYF. Together with reference TRBV18 and TRBJ2-3, the CDR3 gives the full variable domain: NAGVMQNPRHLVRRRGQEARLRCSPMKGHSHVYWYRQLPEEGLKFMVYLQKENIIDESGMPKERFSAEFPKEGPSILRIQQVVRGDSAAYFCASSPMLADTDTQYFGPGTRLTVL.

V gene TRBV5-5 combines with J gene TRBJ1-2; D not certain. The CDR3 is made up of 14 amino acids. The V gene lost 2 bases and the J gene lost 0 bases, with 8 bases spanning the gap. Germline loops: CDR1 SGHKS, CDR2 YYEKEE (reference sequence). CDR3 in DNA: TGTGCCAGCAGCTTAGAATACCCTAACTATGGCTACACCTTC. It specifies CASSLEYPNYGYTF. Filled out from reference TRBV5-5 and TRBJ1-2, the complete variable domain reads DAGVTQSPTHLIKTRGQQVTLRCSPISGHKSVSWYQQVLGQGPQFIFQYYEKEERGRGNFPDRFSARQFPNYSSELNVNALLLGDSALYLCASSLEYPNYGYTFGSGTRLTVV.

V is TRBV5-1 and J is TRBJ1-1, with 9 bases identical to TRBD1. After removal of 3 bases from V and 6 bases from J, the junction contained 9 bases not matched to a gene. This CDR3 contains 15 residues. The germline V gene has CDR1 SGHRS and CDR2 YFSETQ. CDR3 sequence: CASSSVGDRAAEAFF. The DNA of the CDR3 is TGCGCCAGCAGCTCAGTCGGGGACAGGGCAGCTGAAGCTTTCTTT.

A single count supports this clone. The chain joins TRBV18 to TRBJ1-3; unclear D gene. The CDR3 covers 15 residues. Trimming took off 3 bases at V and 3 bases at J, with 12 bases between the two ends. Germline-derived CDR1 and CDR2 are KGHSH and LQKENI. Here the CDR3 DNA reads TGTGCCAGCTCACCGGACGGTGGGTTTGGAAACACCATATATTTT. Translating it yields CASSPDGGFGNTIYF.

V is TRBV9 and J is TRBJ2-7; TRBD1 matches at 8 bases. From germline, CDR1 is SGDLS and CDR2 YYNGEE. This CDR3 has 14 residues. Losses at the gene ends were 4 bases for V and 3 bases for J; bases not matched to a gene: 6. In nucleotides, the CDR3 is TGTGCCAGCAGCCCAACAGGGGGTATCTACGAGCAGTACTTC. Translating it yields CASSPTGGIYEQYF.

The CDR3 protein is CASSLSPGQHNEQFF. CDR3 in DNA: TGTGCCAGCAGTTTATCCCCAGGACAGCACAATGAGCAGTTCTTC. The chain uses TRBV28 and TRBJ2-1; perhaps TRBD1 as D (6 bases). The CDR3 is 15 amino acids. The germline CDR1 and CDR2 sequences are MDHEN and SYDVKM. Trimming took off 1 base at V and 5 bases at J, with 12 bases between the two ends.

This chain connects TRBV7-9 to TRBJ2-2; 7 bases map to TRBD2. CDR1 and CDR2 (germline): SEHNR, FQNEAQ (reference sequence). The CDR3 contains 15 residues. V trimming: 5 bases; J trimming: 5 bases; junction bases outside the gene matches: 8. CDR3 DNA sequence: TGTGCCAGCAGCGGCGGGAGAACCGGGACCGGGGAGCTGTTTTTT. Translated, it gives CASSGGRTGTGELFF.

The chain uses TRBV19 and TRBJ1-4; 8 nucleotides align to TRBD1. The germline V gene has CDR1 LNHDA and CDR2 SQIVND (reference sequence). The CDR3 has 21 residues. Unmatched junction bases numbered 19, after V lost 0 bases and J lost 4 bases. The CDR3 loop is CASSIDWHEGQDGSYNEKLFF. The CDR3 DNA reads as TGTGCCAGTAGTATAGATTGGCACGAGGGACAGGATGGGAGTTATAATGAAAAACTGTTTTTT.